This T cell receptor (beta chain) came from a study of CD8+ T cells in alopecia areata. As for the study in general: Treated patients were given oral tofacitinib, which was dosed at 5 to 10 mg twice daily. After 6 to 18 months of tofacitinib, follow-up continued 6 months off drug.

Germline loops: CDR1 SGHTA, CDR2 FQGNSA. There are 12 residues in the CDR3. With 5 bases removed from V and 4 bases from J, the gap between germline ends came to 8 bases. This clone has just a few counts. Lesional scalp punch biopsies and peripheral blood came from alopecia areata patients. In each case, RNA was isolated and then reverse transcribed into cDNA as the sequencing template. The assay was immunoSEQ multiplex PCR, and TCRdb's table has in-frame clones only and misses some. This sample has some 130,000 clones; roughly 50% occur once, and the top ten carry roughly 6.7%. The rearrangement links TRBV7-2 to TRBJ1-2, with unresolved D. Here the sequenced sample was CD4+ T cells sorted from blood, taken at week 0. This sequence was found in a human donor with alopecia areata. CDR3 nucleotides: TGTGCCAGCAGCCCAGGTGGCTATGGCTACACCTTC. Encoded protein: CASSPGGYGYTF.